A single sample is the source of the 10 T cell receptor beta chains below, sequenced in a study of T-cell memory formation after mild COVID-19. One entry per CDR3 protein results from TCRdb running MiXCR on the 5' RACE reads. The top ten clones hold 3.5% to 4% of a sample with roughly 250,000 distinct CDR3 sequences, about 15% of them seen once. The sequencing input was PBMCs or a T cell subset sorted from them (not recorded which). The source of these receptors is a man between 18 and 35 years old who had mild COVID-19 (a few samples of this study predate the infection). Cell type and time point are not known.

J is TRBJ1-5 and V is TRBV29-1; 7 bases are shared with TRBD1. Trimming removed 4 bases from V and 0 bases from J; junction bases left unmatched: 6. The germline V gene has CDR1 SQVTM and CDR2 ANQGSEA. CDR3 length equals 15 residues. CDR3 region: CSVAGTEDSNQPQHF. The CDR3 DNA follows: TGCAGCGTTGCCGGGACAGAGGATAGCAATCAGCCCCAGCATTTT.

This clonotype was counted ten times or more. The V call is TRBV6-2 or TRBV6-3, the J call TRBJ2-1; possibly TRBD1 or TRBD2 for D (5 bases each). V was cut by 0 bases and J by 7 bases, with 7 bases left in between. Germline CDR1 reads MNHEY; CDR2 reads SVGEGT. This CDR3 contains 13 residues. Written as DNA, the CDR3 is TGTGCCAGCAGTTACTCCTGGGGGAATGAGCAGTTCTTC. It codes for CASSYSWGNEQFF.

The chain recombines TRBV28 with TRBJ2-3, with TRBD2 matching over 10 bases. This CDR3 spans 15 amino acids. Germline V gene lookup returns CDR1 MDHEN and CDR2 SYDVKM. V dropped 4 bases and J dropped 8; count of bases not matched to a gene: 9. The CDR3 sequence: CASSSPAGGPGTQYF. CDR3 sequence (DNA): TGTGCCAGCAGTTCCCCAGCGGGGGGGCCCGGTACGCAGTATTTT.

This chain links TRBV27 with TRBJ1-1; D remains unclear. The V and J ends lost 4 bases and 6 bases respectively, with 18 bases between them. From germline, CDR1 is MNHEY and CDR2 SMNVEV (reference sequence). The CDR3 runs to 15 residues. In DNA form, the CDR3 reads TGTGCCAGCAGTTGGCAGGTGGGCACGGGCTCTGAAGCTTTCTTT. It specifies CASSWQVGTGSEAFF.

The chain employs TRBV12-5 and TRBJ2-3, with D uncertain. Germline CDR1 and CDR2: LGHNT and FRNRAP. The CDR3 sequence is 14 residues long. V lost 2 bases, J lost 2 bases, and 8 bases lay in between. CDR3 sequence: CASGLLQTTDTQYF. In DNA, the CDR3 is TGTGCTAGTGGTTTGTTACAGACCACAGATACGCAGTATTTT.

In this sample, this clonotype turned up a few times. The rearrangement links TRBV7-8 to TRBJ1-1; D is possibly TRBD1 (5 bases). CDR1 is SGHVS, CDR2 FQNEAQ, per germline. V was shortened by 2 bases and J by 10 bases, with 17 bases between the two germline ends. This CDR3 has 14 amino acids. The CDR3 nucleotides read TGTGCCAGCAGCTTACTAGGTGCCGGGACCCGAGCTTTCTTT. Its protein product is CASSLLGAGTRAFF.

The J gene is TRBJ1-3, the V gene TRBV28; no clear D. Trimming took 5 bases from V and 4 from J, leaving 9 bases between them. The CDR3 is made up of 13 amino acids. Germline values: CDR1 MDHEN, CDR2 SYDVKM. This CDR3 is CASSPVHGNTIYF. In DNA form, the CDR3 reads TGTGCCAGCAGTCCGGTCCACGGAAACACCATATATTTT.

The gene calls are TRBV7-2 and TRBJ2-2; D unclear. Trimming left V 2 bases short and J 0 bases short, with 13 bases between. Germline V gene sequence: CDR1 SGHTA, CDR2 FQGNSA. This CDR3 contains 17 residues. The CDR3 DNA is TGTGCCAGCAGCTTACTCTTCGGCGCCGCGAACACCGGGGAGCTGTTTTTT. Translating gives CASSLLFGAANTGELFF.

This clonotype is medium-sized within its sample. J is TRBJ1-4 and V is TRBV5-1; 8 nucleotides line up with TRBD1. Germline lookup yields CDR1 SGHRS and CDR2 YFSETQ. CDR3 length: 15 residues. Unmatched junction bases numbered 3, after V lost 0 bases and J lost 5 bases. The CDR3 sequence is CASSLGQGSNEKLFF. The CDR3 region has the DNA TGCGCCAGCAGCTTGGGACAGGGGAGCAATGAAAAACTGTTTTTT.

This clonotype was observed a handful of times. Written as DNA, the CDR3 is TGTGCCAGCAGCTTGGACCCAGGGGATTCACCCCTCCACTTT. Its translation: CASSLDPGDSPLHF. J is TRBJ1-6 and V is TRBV5-5; weak D call: TRBD1 (6 bases). The length of the CDR3 is 14 residues. Germline V lookup: CDR1 SGHKS, CDR2 YYEKEE (reference sequence). Trimming pared 0 bases from V and 8 bases from J, leaving 9 bases between.